The rows below give T cell receptor beta chains drawn from one sample of a study of T-cell reconstitution after alpha-beta-depleted transplantation in children. TCRdb re-called the PCR reads through MiXCR, storing one row per CDR3 protein. The sample shows hundreds of thousands of distinct CDR3 sequences, around 14% of them seen only once. Sequencing was performed on PBMCs, taken before TCRalphabeta/CD19-depleted stem cell transplant. The receptors originated from a girl aged 2-15 years with congenital amegakaryocytic thrombocytopenia, due to receive a stem cell transplant. CDR3s include the opening cysteine and the closing phenylalanine or tryptophan. D genes are given only for firm matches. Rows give clone size only sometimes, using once, few, many, or a class for an expanded clone.

CDR3	DNA	D	V	size	J
CASSRGGVDTGELFF	TGTGCCAGCTCACGAGGAGGGGTTGACACCGGGGAGCTGTTTTTT	.	TRBV18	.	TRBJ2-2
CASSSPQGYEHYF	TGTGCCAGCAGCTCCCCGCAGGGCTACGAGCACTACTTC	.	TRBV11-2	.	TRBJ2-7
CASSAPPGENEQFF	TGTGCCAGCAGCGCCCCGCCGGGAGAGAATGAGCAGTTCTTC	.	TRBV9	many	TRBJ2-1
CASSPPAPLQETQYF	TGTGCCAGCTCACCGCCGGCCCCGTTGCAAGAGACCCAGTACTTC	.	TRBV18	few	TRBJ2-5
CASGLVRVPYNEQFF	TGTGCTAGTGGTTTGGTACGGGTCCCCTACAATGAGCAGTTCTTC	.	TRBV12-5	.	TRBJ2-1
CASSLYSYVRAGSTEAFF	TGCGCCAGCAGCCTGTATAGCTACGTTAGAGCCGGGAGCACTGAAGCTTTCTTT	.	TRBV4-1	.	TRBJ1-1
CASSQGLAGAGELFF	TGTGCCAGCAGCCAAGGACTAGCGGGAGCCGGGGAGCTGTTTTTT	TRBD2	TRBV4-2	many	TRBJ2-2
CASSPSPDRGLYEQYF	TGTGCCAGCAGCCCCAGCCCTGACAGGGGGCTTTACGAGCAGTACTTC	TRBD1	TRBV28	many	TRBJ2-7
CASSPLRSTDTQYF	TGTGCCAGCAGCCCCTTGCGGAGCACAGATACGCAGTATTTT	.	TRBV7-9	many	TRBJ2-3
CASSLRLGPREAFF	TGTGCCAGCAGTTTACGATTGGGGCCCCGTGAAGCTTTCTTT	.	TRBV12-3/TRBV12-4	few	TRBJ1-1
CSARGPSGVPGANVLTF	TGCAGTGCCAGGGGACCCTCAGGGGTCCCTGGGGCCAACGTCCTGACTTTC	.	TRBV20-1	.	TRBJ2-6
CAVLAESQETQYF	TGTGCCGTGCTAGCGGAGAGCCAAGAGACCCAGTACTTC	TRBD2	TRBV10-3	many	TRBJ2-5
CASSESGFETQYF	TGCGCCAGCAGTGAGTCGGGTTTCGAGACCCAGTACTTC	.	TRBV10-1	.	TRBJ2-5
CAISESIKAQYF	TGTGCCATCAGTGAGTCGATCAAGGCCCAGTACTTC	.	TRBV10-3	few	TRBJ2-5
CSIPDAQFF	TGCAGCATCCCTGATGCGCAGTTCTTC	.	TRBV29-1	few	TRBJ2-1
CAISPGDETQETQYF	TGTGCCATCAGTCCGGGGGACGAAACCCAAGAGACCCAGTACTTC	.	TRBV10-3	many	TRBJ2-5
CASSLGGGAGTDTQYF	TGTGCCAGCAGCTTGGGAGGTGGAGCTGGCACAGATACGCAGTATTTT	.	TRBV5-5	few	TRBJ2-3
CASSLAERYGYTF	TGCGCCAGCAGCTTGGCCGAACGCTATGGCTACACCTTC	.	TRBV5-1	many	TRBJ1-2
CASSIVISGSSYNEQFF	TGTGCCAGTAGTATAGTCATCAGCGGAAGCTCCTACAATGAGCAGTTCTTC	.	TRBV19	.	TRBJ2-1
CSAISGALAKNIQYF	TGCAGTGCTATCTCAGGCGCACTAGCCAAAAACATTCAGTACTTC	.	TRBV20-1	many	TRBJ2-4
CSARTVTNEKLFF	TGCAGTGCCCGGACAGTCACTAATGAAAAACTGTTTTTT	.	TRBV20-1	many	TRBJ1-4
CASSLRSEQYF	TGTGCCAGCAGCTTACGGTCCGAGCAGTACTTC	.	TRBV7-2	many	TRBJ2-7
CASSQPVSTDTQYF	TGCGCCAGCAGCCAACCGGTGAGCACAGATACGCAGTATTTT	.	TRBV4-1	many	TRBJ2-3
CASSSIAWVSTDTQYF	TGTGCCAGCAGTTCAATAGCGTGGGTCAGCACAGATACGCAGTATTTT	.	TRBV27	many	TRBJ2-3
CASSIRQGGSYEQSF	TGTGCCAGTAGTATCCGACAGGGGGGCTCCTACGAGCAGTCCTTC	TRBD1	TRBV19	.	TRBJ2-7
CASSYSDKSSYNEQFF	TGTGCCAGCAGTTACTCCGACAAGAGCTCCTACAATGAGCAGTTCTTC	.	TRBV6-5	many	TRBJ2-1
CASSPLAGTGVGQYF	TGTGCCAGCAGCCCCCTAGCGGGAACGGGTGTGGGGCAGTACTTC	TRBD2	TRBV7-6	.	TRBJ2-7
CASSYAGLAGVHEQYF	TGTGCCAGCAGTTACGCGGGACTAGCGGGAGTTCACGAGCAGTACTTC	TRBD2	TRBV6-5	many	TRBJ2-7
CASSQVPPRQGNEKLFF	TGTGCCAGCAGCCAAGTCCCCCCCCGTCAGGGCAATGAAAAACTGTTTTTT	.	TRBV4-2	.	TRBJ1-4
CASSLEGLDF	TGTGCCAGCAGCTTAGAAGGTCTGGACTTC	.	TRBV7-8	many	TRBJ2-7
CASKRQGIGDVGELFF	TGCGCCAGTAAGAGACAGGGGATAGGGGACGTAGGGGAGCTGTTTTTT	TRBD1	TRBV4-1	many	TRBJ2-2
CSAPPRGRGTDTQYF	TGCAGTGCTCCGCCAAGGGGGAGGGGCACAGATACGCAGTATTTT	.	TRBV20-1	many	TRBJ2-3
CASGLDRAYGYTF	TGCGCCAGCGGCCTTGACAGGGCGTATGGCTACACCTTC	TRBD1	TRBV5-1	many	TRBJ1-2
CASSLVSGGASGEKLFF	TGTGCCAGCAGCTTGGTGTCAGGGGGCGCCTCAGGCGAAAAACTGTTTTTT	TRBD1	TRBV5-6	.	TRBJ1-4
CSVERQALQNTEAFF	TGCAGCGTTGAGCGTCAGGCACTCCAGAACACTGAAGCTTTCTTT	.	TRBV29-1	.	TRBJ1-1
CASSSRPGLDRGEQYF	TGTGCCAGCAGCTCTAGACCGGGACTCGACCGGGGCGAGCAGTACTTC	.	TRBV7-9	few	TRBJ2-7
CSVGGQSSYNEQFF	TGCAGCGTTGGGGGACAGAGCTCCTACAATGAGCAGTTCTTC	TRBD1	TRBV29-1	many	TRBJ2-1
CASSLAAGLGTDTQYF	TGTGCCAGCAGCTTAGCAGCCGGGTTGGGCACAGATACGCAGTATTTT	.	TRBV7-2	few	TRBJ2-3
CASSLLPRIGELFF	TGTGCCAGCAGTCTCCTTCCTAGGATCGGGGAGCTGTTTTTT	.	TRBV12-3/TRBV12-4	many	TRBJ2-2
CASTPRGNNEQFF	TGTGCCAGCACTCCGCGGGGGAACAATGAGCAGTTCTTC	TRBD2	TRBV6-1	few	TRBJ2-1
CASFPVTEAFF	TGTGCCTCTTTTCCGGTAACTGAAGCTTTCTTT	.	TRBV12-3/TRBV12-4	many	TRBJ1-1
CSAVTGGSNQPQHF	TGCAGTGCTGTTACAGGGGGCAGCAATCAGCCCCAGCATTTT	TRBD1	TRBV20-1	many	TRBJ1-5
CSAQGLNTEAFF	TGCAGCGCTCAGGGTTTGAACACTGAAGCTTTCTTT	.	TRBV29-1	many	TRBJ1-1
CASSPTVTEAFF	TGTGCCAGCAGCCCAACTGTCACTGAAGCTTTCTTT	.	TRBV7-9	many	TRBJ1-1
CASSPGRGGETEAFF	TGCGCCAGCAGCCCAGGTAGGGGGGGGGAGACTGAAGCTTTCTTT	.	TRBV5-1	few	TRBJ1-1
CASSPTGPSYNEQFF	TGTGCCAGCAGCCCGACAGGGCCGAGTTACAATGAGCAGTTCTTC	TRBD1	TRBV7-2	few	TRBJ2-1
CSAYIPGQGQETQYF	TGCAGTGCCTACATCCCGGGACAGGGACAAGAGACCCAGTACTTC	TRBD1	TRBV20-1	many	TRBJ2-5
CSARLGGPTDTQYF	TGCAGTGCTAGATTAGGAGGGCCCACAGATACGCAGTATTTT	.	TRBV20-1	many	TRBJ2-3
CSVQQGGGYEQYF	TGCAGCGTCCAACAGGGGGGAGGCTACGAGCAGTACTTC	TRBD1	TRBV29-1	many	TRBJ2-7
CASRFRSGTGESEQFF	TGTGCCAGCAGGTTCCGTAGCGGGACCGGCGAGAGTGAGCAGTTCTTC	TRBD2	TRBV5-6	few	TRBJ2-1
CSSAGGFYNEQFF	TGCAGCTCGGCTGGAGGCTTCTACAATGAGCAGTTCTTC	.	TRBV29-1	many	TRBJ2-1
CASSFLGLADTDTQYF	TGTGCCAGCAGTTTCCTCGGACTAGCGGACACAGATACGCAGTATTTT	TRBD2	TRBV12-3/TRBV12-4	many	TRBJ2-3
CASSSGQGARYEQYF	TGCGCCAGCAGCTCTGGACAGGGGGCCAGGTACGAGCAGTACTTC	TRBD1	TRBV5-1	many	TRBJ2-7
CASSQVGGSGSLGTYNEQFF	TGTGCCAGCAGCCAAGTTGGGGGTAGCGGGAGCCTTGGTACCTACAATGAGCAGTTCTTC	TRBD2	TRBV3-1	.	TRBJ2-1